Included here is one T cell receptor beta chain sequence, with context. The data originate from a study of blood T cell repertoires in COVID-19. CDR1 and CDR2 (germline): LGHNT, FRNRAP. Trimming took 0 bases from V and 0 from J, leaving 12 bases between them. CDR3 size: 17 residues. Authors' processing steps: Amplification of reference gene primers provided the estimated nucleated cell counts. Sequencing was performed with immunoSEQ multiplex PCR; in TCRdb, only in-frame clones are kept and a portion is missing. That table furnishes V, J and clone size, whereas the DNA furnished D and trimming. The sample records about 280,000 clones, around nine tenths being singletons.

The source is a man between 35 and 55 years old with acute or convalescent COVID-19. The specimen was peripheral blood. V usage is TRBV12-5 and J usage is TRBJ2-1; a weak D match, TRBD2 (6 bases). The CDR3 sequence is CASGLVPGESSYNEQFF. The CDR3 DNA is TGTGCTAGTGGTTTGGTCCCGGGGGAGAGCTCCTACAATGAGCAGTTCTTC.